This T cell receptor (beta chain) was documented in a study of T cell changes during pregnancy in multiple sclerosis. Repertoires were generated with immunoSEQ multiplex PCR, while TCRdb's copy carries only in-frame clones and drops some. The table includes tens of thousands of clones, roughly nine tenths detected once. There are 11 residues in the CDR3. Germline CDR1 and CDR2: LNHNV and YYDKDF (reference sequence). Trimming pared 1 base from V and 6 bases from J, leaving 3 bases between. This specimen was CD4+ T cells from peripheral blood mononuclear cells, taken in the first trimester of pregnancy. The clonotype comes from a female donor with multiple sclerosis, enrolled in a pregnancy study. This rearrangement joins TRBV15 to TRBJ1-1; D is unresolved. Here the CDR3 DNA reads TGTGCCACCAGCAGAGCTGCTGAAGCTTTCTTT. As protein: CATSRAAEAFF. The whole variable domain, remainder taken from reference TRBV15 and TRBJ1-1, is DAMVIQNPRYQVTQFGKPVTLSCSQTLNHNVMYWYQQKSSQAPKLLFHYYDKDFNNEADTPDNFQSRRPNTSFCFLDIRSPGLGDTAMYLCATSRAAEAFFGQGTRLTVV.